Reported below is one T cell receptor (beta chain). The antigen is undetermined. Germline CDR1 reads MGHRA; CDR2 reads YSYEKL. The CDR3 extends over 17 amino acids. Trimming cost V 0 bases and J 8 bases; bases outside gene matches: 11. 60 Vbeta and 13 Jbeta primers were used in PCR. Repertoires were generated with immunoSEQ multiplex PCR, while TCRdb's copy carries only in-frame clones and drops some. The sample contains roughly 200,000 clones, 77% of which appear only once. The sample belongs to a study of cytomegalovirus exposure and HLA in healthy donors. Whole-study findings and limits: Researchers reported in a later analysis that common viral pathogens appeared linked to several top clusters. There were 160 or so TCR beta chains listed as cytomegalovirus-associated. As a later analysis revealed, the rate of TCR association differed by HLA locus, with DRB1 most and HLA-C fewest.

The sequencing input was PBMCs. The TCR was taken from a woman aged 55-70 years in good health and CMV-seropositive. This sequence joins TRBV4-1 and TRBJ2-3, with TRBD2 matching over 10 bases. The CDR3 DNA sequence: TGCGCCAGCAGCCAAGATGTAGCGGGGGGCTCCTTTTCTACGCAGTATTTT. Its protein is CASSQDVAGGSFSTQYF.